This TCR beta chain was recorded in a study of shared T cell receptors in the human thymus. Trimming at V came to 5 bases and at J to 5 bases, leaving 3 bases not matched to a gene. The germline V gene encodes CDR1 MDHEN and CDR2 SYDVKM. CDR3 length: 13 amino acids. Sequencing was performed with immunoSEQ multiplex PCR; in TCRdb, only in-frame clones are kept and a portion is missing. The sample lists 700,000 or so clones, 75% to 90% occurring once. This sample was also put to use in a study of human thymus T cells. That investigation notes: Thymus specimens were resections from corrective heart surgery.

The sequence came from a girl less than two years old with a congenital heart defect. The chain links TRBV28 to TRBJ1-5; 7 bases agree with TRBD1. The material sequenced was thymocytes. CDR3 DNA sequence: TGTGCCAGCAGTAGGGACAGCCATCAGCCCCAGCATTTT. It is translated as CASSRDSHQPQHF.